This T cell receptor beta chain was recorded in a study of blood T cell repertoires in COVID-19. At the level of the study: From T cells, B-cell-depleted T cells, or PBMCs came the material, which was cDNA or gDNA.

Methods used by the authors: Counts of nucleated cells, estimated from reference gene primer amplification, were obtained. TCRdb keeps only in-frame clones here, not all; method: immunoSEQ multiplex PCR. V and J calls plus clone size are reproduced from that table; the DNA served to infer D and trimming. The table includes about 260,000 clones, approximately 90% detected once. This CDR3 has 15 residues. V trimming: 4 bases; J trimming: 4 bases; junction bases outside the gene matches: 7. Per the germline V gene, CDR1 is LNHDA and CDR2 is SQIVND (reference sequence). Recruits, aged roughly 18 to 90 years, lived in 25 or so US areas. Clinical history reported by participants formed the basis on which cohorts were assigned.

This chain connects TRBV19 to TRBJ2-3, with TRBD1 matching 8 bases. The sample comprised PBMCs or T cells enriched from blood (not recorded which). The TCR comes from a man aged 45-60 years who had been exposed to COVID-19. Written as DNA, the CDR3 is TGTGCCAGTAGTAGGATGGACAGGGAAGCAGATACGCAGTATTTT. Amino acids: CASSRMDREADTQYF. Variable domain in full (rest from reference TRBV19 and TRBJ2-3): DGGITQSPKYLFRKEGQNVTLSCEQNLNHDAMYWYRQDPGQGLRLIYYSQIVNDFQKGDIAEGYSVSREKKESFPLTVTSAQKNPTAFYLCASSRMDREADTQYFGPGTRLTVL.